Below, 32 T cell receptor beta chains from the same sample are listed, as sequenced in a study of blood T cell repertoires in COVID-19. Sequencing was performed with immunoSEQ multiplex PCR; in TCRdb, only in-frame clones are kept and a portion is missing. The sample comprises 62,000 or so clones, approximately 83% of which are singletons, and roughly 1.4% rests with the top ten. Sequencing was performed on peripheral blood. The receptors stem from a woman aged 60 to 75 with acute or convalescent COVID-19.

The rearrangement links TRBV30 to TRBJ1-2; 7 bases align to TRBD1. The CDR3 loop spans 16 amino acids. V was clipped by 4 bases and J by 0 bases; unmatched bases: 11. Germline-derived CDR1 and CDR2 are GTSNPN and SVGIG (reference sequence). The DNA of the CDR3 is TGTGCCTGGACCCGGACAGGAACAGGGCCTAACTATGGCTACACCTTC. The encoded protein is CAWTRTGTGPNYGYTF.

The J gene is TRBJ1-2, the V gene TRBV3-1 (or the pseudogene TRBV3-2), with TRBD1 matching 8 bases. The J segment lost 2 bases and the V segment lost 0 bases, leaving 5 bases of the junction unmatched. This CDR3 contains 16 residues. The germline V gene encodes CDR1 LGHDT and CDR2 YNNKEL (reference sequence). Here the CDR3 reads CASSQDLGQGNYGYTF. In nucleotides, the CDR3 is TGTGCCAGCAGCCAAGATCTTGGACAGGGAAACTATGGCTACACCTTC.

As DNA, the CDR3 is TGTGCCAGCAGCTCCGGAGCCCACAATGAGCAGTTCTTC. It codes for CASSSGAHNEQFF. J is TRBJ2-1 and V is TRBV13; D call uncertain. The germline CDR1 and CDR2 sequences are PRHDT and FYEKMQ (reference sequence). The CDR3 is made up of 13 amino acids. V shed 4 bases and J shed 5 bases, with 9 bases lying between them. The full variable domain, rest sourced from reference TRBV13 and TRBJ2-1, is AAGVIQSPRHLIKEKRETATLKCYPIPRHDTVYWYQQGPGQDPQFLISFYEKMQSDKGSIPDRFSAQQFSDYHSELNMSSLELGDSALYFCASSSGAHNEQFFGPGTRLTVL.

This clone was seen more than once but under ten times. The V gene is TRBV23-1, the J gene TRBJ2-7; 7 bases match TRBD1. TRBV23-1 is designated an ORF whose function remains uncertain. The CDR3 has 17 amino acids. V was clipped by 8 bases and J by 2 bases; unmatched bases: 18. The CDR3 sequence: CASAMRQGFCGTYEQYF. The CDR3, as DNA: TGCGCCAGCGCTATGAGACAGGGATTCTGCGGAACCTACGAGCAGTACTTC.

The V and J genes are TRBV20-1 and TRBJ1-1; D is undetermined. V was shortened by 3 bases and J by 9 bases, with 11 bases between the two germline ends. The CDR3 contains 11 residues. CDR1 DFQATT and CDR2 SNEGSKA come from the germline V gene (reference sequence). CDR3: CSASFVRQAFF. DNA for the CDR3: TGCAGTGCTAGTTTCGTGAGGCAAGCTTTCTTT.

CDR3 sequence (DNA): TGTGCCAGCAGGACGGAGCGGGAGGGCCCGGAAGAGCAGTTCTTC. This gives the protein CASRTEREGPEEQFF. The chain joins TRBV6-5 to TRBJ2-1; TRBD2 matches at 10 bases. Germline trimming cut 6 bases from V and 10 bases from J; bases unmatched to any gene: 12. This CDR3 has 15 amino acids. Per germline, CDR1 MNHEY and CDR2 SVGAGI.

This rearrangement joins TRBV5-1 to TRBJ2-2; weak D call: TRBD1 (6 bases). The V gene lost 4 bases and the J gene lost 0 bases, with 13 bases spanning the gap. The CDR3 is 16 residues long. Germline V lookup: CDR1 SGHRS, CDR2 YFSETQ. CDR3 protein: CASSGRTVTNTGELFF. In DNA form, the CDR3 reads TGCGCCAGCAGCGGGCGGACAGTTACGAACACCGGGGAGCTGTTTTTT.

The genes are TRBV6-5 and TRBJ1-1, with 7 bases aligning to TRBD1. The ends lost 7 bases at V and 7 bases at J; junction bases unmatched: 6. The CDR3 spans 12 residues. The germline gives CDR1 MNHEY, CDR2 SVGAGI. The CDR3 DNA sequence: TGTGCCAGCACCCTCAGGGGGGATGAAGCTTTCTTT. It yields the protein CASTLRGDEAFF.

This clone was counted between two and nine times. The CDR3 DNA reads as TGTGCCAGCAGCACACAGACAGGGGGCGCGTATGGCTACACCTTC. Translating gives CASSTQTGGAYGYTF. The V and J genes are TRBV7-9 and TRBJ1-2, with 10 bases that match TRBD1. Looked up from germline, CDR1 is SEHNR and CDR2 is FQNEAQ (reference sequence). V lost 5 bases to trimming and J lost 5 bases; unmatched junction nucleotides: 8. The CDR3 runs 15 residues.

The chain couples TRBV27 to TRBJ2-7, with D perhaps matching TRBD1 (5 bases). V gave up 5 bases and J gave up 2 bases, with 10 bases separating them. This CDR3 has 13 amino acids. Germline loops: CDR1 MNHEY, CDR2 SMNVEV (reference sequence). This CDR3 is CASSLTGTYEQYF. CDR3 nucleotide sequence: TGTGCCAGCAGTCTCACAGGCACCTACGAGCAGTACTTC.

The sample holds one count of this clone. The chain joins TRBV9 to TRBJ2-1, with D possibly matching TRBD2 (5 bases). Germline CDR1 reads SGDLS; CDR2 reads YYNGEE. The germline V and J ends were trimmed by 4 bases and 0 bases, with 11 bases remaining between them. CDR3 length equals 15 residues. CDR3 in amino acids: CASSYGISSYNEQFF. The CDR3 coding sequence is TGTGCCAGCAGCTACGGGATAAGCTCCTACAATGAGCAGTTCTTC.

DNA of the CDR3: TGTGCCAGTAGTAGCTCCGGGACAGGGGGATTCATGAACACTGAAGCTTTCTTT. As protein: CASSSSGTGGFMNTEAFF. The rearrangement links TRBV19 to TRBJ1-1; 11 nucleotides line up with TRBD1. This CDR3 spans 18 amino acids. Trimming at V came to 4 bases and at J to 0 bases, leaving 10 bases not matched to a gene. In germline, CDR1 is LNHDA, CDR2 SQIVND (reference sequence).

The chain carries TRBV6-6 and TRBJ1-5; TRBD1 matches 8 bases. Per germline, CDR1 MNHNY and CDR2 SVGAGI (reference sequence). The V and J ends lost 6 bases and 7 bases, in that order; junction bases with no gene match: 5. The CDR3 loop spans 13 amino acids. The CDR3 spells CASRDRADQPQHF. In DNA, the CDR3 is TGTGCCAGCAGGGACAGGGCGGACCAGCCCCAGCATTTT.

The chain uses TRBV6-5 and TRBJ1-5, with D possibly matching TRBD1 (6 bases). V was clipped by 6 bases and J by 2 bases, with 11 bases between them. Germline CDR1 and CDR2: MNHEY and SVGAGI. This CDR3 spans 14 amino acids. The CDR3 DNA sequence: TGTGCCAGCAGCTACCGGACAGGCAATCAGCCCCAGCATTTT. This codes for CASSYRTGNQPQHF.

As DNA, the CDR3 is TGCAGCGTTGCGGAGGGGGCTCGCAATCAGCCCCAGCATTTT. It specifies CSVAEGARNQPQHF. The chain combines TRBV29-1 with TRBJ1-5, with TRBD1 matching over 7 bases. Germline lookup yields CDR1 SQVTM and CDR2 ANQGSEA. J lost 2 bases, V lost 4 bases, and 5 bases had no gene match. This CDR3 contains 14 residues.

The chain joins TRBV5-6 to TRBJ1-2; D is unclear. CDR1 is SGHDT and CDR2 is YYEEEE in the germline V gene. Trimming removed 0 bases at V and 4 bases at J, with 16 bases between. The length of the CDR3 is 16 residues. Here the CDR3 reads CASSLGATRNLYGYTF. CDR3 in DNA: TGTGCCAGCAGCTTGGGGGCCACACGTAACCTCTATGGCTACACCTTC. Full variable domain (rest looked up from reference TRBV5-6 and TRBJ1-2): DAGVTQSPTHLIKTRGQQVTLRCSPKSGHDTVSWYQQALGQGPQFIFQYYEEEERQRGNFPDRFSGHQFPNYSSELNVNALLLGDSALYLCASSLGATRNLYGYTFGSGTRLTVV.

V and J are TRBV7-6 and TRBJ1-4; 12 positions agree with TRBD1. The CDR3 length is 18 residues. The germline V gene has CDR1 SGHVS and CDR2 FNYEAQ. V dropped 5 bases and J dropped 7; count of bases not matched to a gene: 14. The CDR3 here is CASSPAPGQGALGEKLFF. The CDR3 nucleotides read TGTGCCAGCAGCCCTGCCCCGGGACAGGGGGCTTTAGGTGAAAAACTGTTTTTT.

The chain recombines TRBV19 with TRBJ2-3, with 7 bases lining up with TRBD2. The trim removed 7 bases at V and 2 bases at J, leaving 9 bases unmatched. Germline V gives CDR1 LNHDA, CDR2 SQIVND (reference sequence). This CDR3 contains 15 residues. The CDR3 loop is CASTISGGYTDTQYF. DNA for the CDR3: TGTGCCAGTACCATATCCGGGGGGTACACAGATACGCAGTATTTT.

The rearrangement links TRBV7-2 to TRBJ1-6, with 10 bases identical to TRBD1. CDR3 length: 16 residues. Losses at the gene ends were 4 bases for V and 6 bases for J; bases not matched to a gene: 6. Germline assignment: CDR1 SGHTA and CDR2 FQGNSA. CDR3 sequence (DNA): TGTGCCAGCAGCTCGGGGGACAGGGGAAGTAATTCACCCCTCCACTTT. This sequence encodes CASSSGDRGSNSPLHF. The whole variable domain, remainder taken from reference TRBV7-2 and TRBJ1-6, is GAGVSQSPSNKVTEKGKDVELRCDPISGHTALYWYRQSLGQGLEFLIYFQGNSAPDKSGLPSDRFSAERTGGSVSTLTIQRTQQEDSAVYLCASSSGDRGSNSPLHFGNGTRLTVT.

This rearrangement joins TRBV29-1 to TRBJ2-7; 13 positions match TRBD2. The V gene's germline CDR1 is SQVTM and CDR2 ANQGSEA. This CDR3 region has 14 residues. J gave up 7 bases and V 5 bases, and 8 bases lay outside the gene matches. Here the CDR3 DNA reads TGCAGCGTTAGAGGACTAGCGGGAGTTAAGGAGCAGTACTTC. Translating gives CSVRGLAGVKEQYF.

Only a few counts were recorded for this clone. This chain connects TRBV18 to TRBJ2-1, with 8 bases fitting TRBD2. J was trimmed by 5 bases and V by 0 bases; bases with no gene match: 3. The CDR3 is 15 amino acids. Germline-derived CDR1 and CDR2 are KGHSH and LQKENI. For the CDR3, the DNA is TGTGCCAGCTCACCACCGACGGGAGGGCACAATGAGCAGTTCTTC. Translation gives CASSPPTGGHNEQFF.

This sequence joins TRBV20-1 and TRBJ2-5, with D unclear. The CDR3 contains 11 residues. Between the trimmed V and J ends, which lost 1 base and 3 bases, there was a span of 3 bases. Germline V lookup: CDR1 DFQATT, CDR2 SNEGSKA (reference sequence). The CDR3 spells CSARAEETQYF. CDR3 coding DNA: TGCAGTGCTAGAGCCGAAGAGACCCAGTACTTC.

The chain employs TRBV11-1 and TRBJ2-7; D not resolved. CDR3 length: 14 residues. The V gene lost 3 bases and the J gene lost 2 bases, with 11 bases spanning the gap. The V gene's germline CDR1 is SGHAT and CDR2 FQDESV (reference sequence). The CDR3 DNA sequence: TGTGCCAGCAGCTTTAGTGGCAGGCCCTACGAGCAGTACTTC. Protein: CASSFSGRPYEQYF.

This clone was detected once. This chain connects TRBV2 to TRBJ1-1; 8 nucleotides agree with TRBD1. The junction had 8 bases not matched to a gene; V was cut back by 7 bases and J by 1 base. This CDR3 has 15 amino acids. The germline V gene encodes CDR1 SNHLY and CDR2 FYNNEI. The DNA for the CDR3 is TGTGCCAGCAAGGGACAGGCGGGGTGGAACACTGAAGCTTTCTTT. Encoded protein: CASKGQAGWNTEAFF.

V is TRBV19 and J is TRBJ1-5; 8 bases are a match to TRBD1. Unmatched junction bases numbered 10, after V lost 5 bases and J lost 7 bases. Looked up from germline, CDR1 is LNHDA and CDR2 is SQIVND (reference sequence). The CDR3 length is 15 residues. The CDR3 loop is CASSDTGGIGQPQHF. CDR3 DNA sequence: TGTGCCAGTAGTGACACAGGGGGGATAGGACAGCCCCAGCATTTT.

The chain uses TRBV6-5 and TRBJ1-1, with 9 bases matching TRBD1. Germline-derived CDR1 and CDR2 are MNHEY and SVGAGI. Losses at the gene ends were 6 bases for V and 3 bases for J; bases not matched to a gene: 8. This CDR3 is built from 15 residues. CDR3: CASSLMGQGYTEAFF. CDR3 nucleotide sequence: TGTGCCAGCAGCTTAATGGGACAGGGTTACACTGAAGCTTTCTTT.

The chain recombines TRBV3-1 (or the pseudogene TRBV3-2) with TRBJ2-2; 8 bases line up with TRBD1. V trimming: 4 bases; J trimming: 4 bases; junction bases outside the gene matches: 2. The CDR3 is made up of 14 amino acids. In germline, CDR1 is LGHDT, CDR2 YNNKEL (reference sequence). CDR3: CASSPTGGTGELFF. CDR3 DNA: TGTGCCAGCAGCCCAACAGGGGGCACCGGGGAGCTGTTTTTT.

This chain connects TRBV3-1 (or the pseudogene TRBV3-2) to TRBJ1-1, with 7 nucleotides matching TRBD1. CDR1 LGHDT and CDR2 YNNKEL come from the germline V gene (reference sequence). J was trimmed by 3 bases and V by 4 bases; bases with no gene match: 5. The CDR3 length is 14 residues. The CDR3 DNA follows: TGTGCCAGCAGCCCCTTAGGGGGCGACACTGAAGCTTTCTTT. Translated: CASSPLGGDTEAFF.

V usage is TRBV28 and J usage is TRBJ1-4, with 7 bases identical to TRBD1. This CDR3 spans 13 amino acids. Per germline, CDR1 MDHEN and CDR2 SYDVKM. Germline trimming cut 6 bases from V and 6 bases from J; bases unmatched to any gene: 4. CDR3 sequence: CASSGQVYEKLFF. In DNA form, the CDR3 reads TGTGCCAGCAGCGGACAGGTATATGAAAAACTGTTTTTT.

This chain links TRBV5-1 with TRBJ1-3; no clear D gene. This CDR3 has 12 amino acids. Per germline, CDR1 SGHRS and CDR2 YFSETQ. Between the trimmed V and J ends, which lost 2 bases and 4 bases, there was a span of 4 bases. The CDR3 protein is CASSLQGNTIYF. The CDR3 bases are TGCGCCAGCAGCTTACAAGGAAACACCATATATTTT.

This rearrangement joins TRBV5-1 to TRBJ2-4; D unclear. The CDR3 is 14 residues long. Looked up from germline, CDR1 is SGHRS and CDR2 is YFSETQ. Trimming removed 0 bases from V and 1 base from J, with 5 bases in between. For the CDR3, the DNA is TGCGCCAGCAGCTTGGATCAGGCCAAAAACATTCAGTACTTC. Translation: CASSLDQAKNIQYF.

Here the CDR3 reads CASSPEVKVLVPRKTQYF. CDR3 nucleotides: TGTGCCAGCAGCCCAGAAGTGAAGGTACTAGTCCCAAGAAAGACCCAGTACTTC. This sequence joins TRBV28 and TRBJ2-5; the D gene is possibly TRBD2 (5 bases). Germline V lookup: CDR1 MDHEN, CDR2 SYDVKM. V lost 6 bases and J 6 bases, leaving 29 bases between the germline ends. The CDR3 loop spans 18 amino acids.